The source of this TCR beta chain is a study of T cell responses to AZD1222 COVID-19 vaccine. Study summary: The study pooled second doses at about 4 or about 12 weeks.

Profiled with immunoSEQ multiplex PCR; TCRdb holds only in-frame clones, not every one. This sample has some 100,000 clones; approximately 87% occur once, and the top ten carry approximately 12%. CDR1 is SGHTA, CDR2 FQGTGA, per germline. The CDR3 extends over 16 amino acids. V lost 1 base, J lost 12 bases, and 11 bases stayed unmatched. This clone was detected a few times. The antigen is not known. The study's findings and limits: Most donors were white British, females outnumbered males, and clonal diversity was possibly underestimated. Scientists sampled the repertoires only once the peak T cell response had passed.

The sequence came from an adult in good health. The genes are TRBV7-3 and TRBJ2-1, with 11 bases fitting TRBD2. The sample here was peripheral blood, taken on day 0 of AZD1222 vaccination. This CDR3 reads CASSLIGSTSGTRQFF. The CDR3 DNA reads TGTGCCAGCAGCTTAATAGGGTCGACTAGCGGGACGAGGCAGTTCTTC.